This T cell receptor (beta chain) was observed in a study of T-cell memory formation after mild COVID-19. This clonotype was counted a few times. The antigen is unknown. TCR alpha and TCR beta cDNA libraries with sample barcodes and UMIs came from 5'RACE using constant-segment primers. TCRdb redid the calling of the 5' RACE reads with MiXCR, one entry per CDR3 protein. Of about 410,000 distinct CDR3 sequences in the sample, 23% are singletons; the top ten hold 10% to 15%. Broader study findings: Some clones that responded turned up in pre-infection memory, which suggests that cross-reactive memory joined in. Researchers report contracting CD4+ clones mostly in CM and EM, with CD8+ clones in EMRA.

CDR3 length: 16 amino acids. Germline CDR1 SGHTA, CDR2 FQGNSA. V was clipped by 2 bases and J by 1 base; unmatched bases: 2. The chain combines TRBV7-2 with TRBJ2-2; 9 nucleotides match TRBD2. The sequenced material came from PBMCs or a T cell subset sorted from them (not recorded which). This sequence was found in an adult woman who had mild COVID-19 (a few samples of this study predate the infection). Cell type and time point are not known. Here the CDR3 DNA reads TGTGCCAGCAGCTTACAAGCGGGGGGGAACACCGGGGAGCTGTTTTTT. Translation gives CASSLQAGGNTGELFF.